This TCR beta chain is from a study of immune characterization of retroperitoneal liposarcoma. TCRdb independently ran MiXCR on the PCR reads; one entry per CDR3 protein. The table records around 11,000 distinct CDR3 sequences, roughly 29% of them present only once. This CDR3 spans 14 amino acids. Trimming took 5 bases from V and 13 from J, leaving 21 bases between them. This TCR came from a male donor with retroperitoneal liposarcoma. The chain joins TRBV12-3 or TRBV12-4 to TRBJ2-1; D might be TRBD1 (5 bases). Sequencing was performed on tumor tissue. CDR3 nucleotide sequence: TGTGCCAGCAGTCTAAACCAGGGTCAAGAGACCCAGTTCTTC. This encodes CASSLNQGQETQFF.